This passage covers 7 T cell receptor beta chains from one sample sequenced in a study of esophageal squamous cell carcinoma under preoperative chemotherapy. Time point described: before preoperative PTX-NDP chemotherapy. TCRdb re-derived calls from the PCR reads in MiXCR, one entry per CDR3 protein. The table has fewer than 18,000 distinct CDR3 sequences, 60% seen once. Sample acquisition took place from a patient given preoperative chemotherapy. These receptors were taken from a human donor with esophageal squamous cell carcinoma. The donor label of this sample is uncertain.

In the case of this clonotype: No conserved phenylalanine or tryptophan ends this CDR3, so it is likely a read error. This chain links TRBV6-1 with TRBJ2-5, with a weak D call TRBD1 (5 bases). The J call may be faulty, since TRBJ2-7 better matches the DNA end. Per germline, CDR1 MNHNS and CDR2 SASEGT. This CDR3 region has 14 residues. The CDR3 region has the DNA TGTGCCAGCACACAGGCCCCTCTAATGATCGAGCAGTACTCT. Protein sequence: CASTQAPLMIEQYS.

The genes are TRBV7-2 and TRBJ2-5, with 7 bases aligning to TRBD1. The V segment lost 2 bases and the J segment 7 bases; nucleotides outside the gene matches: 10. CDR3 length: 15 amino acids. Germline assignment: CDR1 SGHTA and CDR2 FQGNSA. The CDR3 DNA reads TGTGCCAGCAGCTTAAAGGGACCCCCAGGGGGGACCCAGTACTTC. Translation: CASSLKGPPGGTQYF.

A note on this clonotype: Germline and junction disagree at one end, which may indicate a read error. The chain is built from TRBV6-1 and TRBJ2-3; TRBD1 or TRBD2 may be the D gene (5 bases each). Germline V gene data show CDR1 as MNHNS and CDR2 as SASEGT. The CDR3 sequence is 15 residues long. DNA of the CDR3: TGTGCCAGCGTCATGGGGTTCCGGGGCACAAATACGCAGTATTTC. Protein: CASVMGFRGTNTQYF.

The chain carries TRBV6-1 and TRBJ2-2; TRBD1 might be the D (5 bases). This CDR3 contains 17 residues. Trimming removed 6 bases at V and 6 bases at J, with 23 bases between. The germline V gene encodes CDR1 MNHNS and CDR2 SASEGT. The CDR3 DNA reads as TGTGCCAGCAGACCCGCCCCTGGGATAAAGGGGTCCGGGGAGCTGTTTTTT. Translating it yields CASRPAPGIKGSGELFF.

J is TRBJ2-4 and V is TRBV6-1, with D maybe TRBD2 (5 bases). The last part of the DNA fits TRBJ2-5 better; the J call may be wrong. The CDR3 length is 13 residues. Germline CDR1 reads MNHNS; CDR2 reads SASEGT. CDR3 protein: CASRPSSQETQYF. In nucleotides, the CDR3 is TGTGCCAGCAGGCCTAGCAGCCAAGAGACCCAGTACTTC.

In DNA form, the CDR3 reads TGTGCCAGCAGTGAATTGCTCGGGAACGACAATGAGCAGTTCTTC. Protein product: CASSELLGNDNEQFF. V gene TRBV6-1 combines with J gene TRBJ2-1, with a possible D match to TRBD2 (5 bases). Trimming pared 2 bases from V and 5 bases from J, leaving 13 bases between. In germline, CDR1 is MNHNS, CDR2 SASEGT. This CDR3 is built from 15 residues.

This chain connects TRBV6-1 to TRBJ2-3; the D is unclear. The J call may be in error: the DNA end matches TRBJ2-5 better. The CDR3 is made up of 14 amino acids. Germline lookup yields CDR1 MNHNS and CDR2 SASEGT. CDR3 nucleotides: TGTGCCAGCAGTGAAGTGTCCCCCGGAAGGACCCAGTACTTC. Translating gives CASSEVSPGRTQYF.